The T cell receptor (beta chain) described here comes from a study of siplizumab effects on memory and regulatory T cells. General study results and limits: Naive T cells, seemingly more diverse than memory cells, seemed major alloresponse contributors.

About this clone: Antigen unknown.

The CDR3 sequence is 16 residues long. The germline V gene encodes CDR1 SGHRS and CDR2 YFSETQ. V was pared by 4 bases and J by 0 bases, with 14 bases between. Sequenced by immunoSEQ multiplex PCR; TCRdb stores in-frame clones only, minus some. The sample contains more than 50,000 clones, approximately 93% of which appear only once. The sample taken for sequencing was CD8+ T cells sorted from blood. This clonotype originated in a human donor in good health. The V and J genes are TRBV5-1 and TRBJ2-1; D may match TRBD1 or TRBD2 (5 bases each). The CDR3 here is CASSPGTTSSYNEQFF. The CDR3 nucleotides are TGCGCCAGCAGCCCTGGGACCACCAGCTCCTACAATGAGCAGTTCTTC.